The entry below gives a single T cell receptor (beta chain) sequence along with its context. Its cognate antigen has yet to be identified. An end of the junction does not agree with germline; a read error may underlie this. The CDR3, from cysteine to phenylalanine, totals 16 residues. The DNA shown is the 48-base CDR3, in frame from base 1. Via the germline V gene (reference sequence), CDR1 is SSHAT and CDR2 FNYEAQ. The entry originates in a study of T cell responses to AZD1222 COVID-19 vaccine (dated by TCRdb to the early 2020s). About the investigation overall: TCR sequencing was performed for more than 230 trial participants, of whom about 200 were given two doses of AZD1222 and around 25 were given two doses of MenACWY control vaccine. Enrollment into the trials was organized by age into subgroups of 18-55, 56-69 and 70-plus years, and those subgroups contained roughly 150, 30 and 60 TCR-sequenced participants, respectively. Overall results and qualifications from the work: Most participants were white British and females outnumbered males, and the authors suggested that clonal diversity may have been underestimated. The 56-69-year group was small, and its depth increase did not reach significance, likely because of low power. Conclusions about previously exposed vaccinees were limited because only a handful of AZD1222 recipients were SARS-CoV-2 seropositive at baseline. Reportedly, almost half of the unique spike-specific TCRs recognized epitopes lying outside the regions that are mutated in the B.1.351 and B.1.1.7 variants. CD4 TCRs associated with the vaccine covered the entire spike protein, and the dominant responses were in regions 160-218 and 743-854. A significant rise in spike-specific TCR breadth and depth was observed after two AZD1222 doses relative to day 0 and relative to MenACWY recipients. Because no day 14 peak-response samples were available, repertoires were characterized only after the peak T cell response.

The CDR3 regions of human TCRbeta chains were analyzed by immunosequencing. Per the authors' processing: TCRs in the repertoires were matched against a reference library of SARS-CoV-2-specific TCRs that had been generated with the MIRA antigen-specificity platform. Breadth meant the fraction of unique TCRs that were SARS-CoV-2-associated, whereas depth meant the fraction of total T cells that were SARS-CoV-2-associated. Each spike-specific TCR was assigned to its reactive spike region and to a CD4 or CD8 class using the MIRA data. Log10-transformed breadth and depth values were compared by one-way ANOVA with Sidak's multiple comparisons tests. The table was pulled from immuneACCESS by TCRdb, which kept in-frame rearrangements only. Such tables lose some clones; where checked, under half of the loss comes from unresolved V genes, and the rest has no known cause. The DNA was the basis for D and trimming; V, J and clone size are from that table. In this sample the table shows about 110,000 clones, roughly 92% of which occur a single time. The leading ten clones occupy about 2.5% of the sample.

This sample's time point label indicates: about 28 days (+/-7) after the second vaccine dose. AZD1222 recipients with second doses at about 4 weeks or about 12 weeks were pooled, because spike-specific TCR depth and breadth did not differ between schedules. Vaccinee samples were obtained from the UK trials COV001 and COV002, which included a single-blind randomized controlled phase 2/3 trial of AZD1222 (ChAdOx1 nCoV-19) in healthy adults. For TCRbeta chain sequencing, PBMC samples were collected from trial participants at day 0 and at day 28 after the second dose. Recombination joined TRBV7-7 with TRBJ2-2, with 9 bases aligning to TRBD2. The input for sequencing was peripheral blood, taken 28 days after the second AZD1222 dose. The source is an adult who received the AZD1222 COVID-19 vaccine. Read as DNA, the sequence is TGTGCTAGCAGCTTAAGGCTAGCGGGAAACACCGGGGAGCTGTTTTTT. This is translated as CASSLRLAGNTGELFF.